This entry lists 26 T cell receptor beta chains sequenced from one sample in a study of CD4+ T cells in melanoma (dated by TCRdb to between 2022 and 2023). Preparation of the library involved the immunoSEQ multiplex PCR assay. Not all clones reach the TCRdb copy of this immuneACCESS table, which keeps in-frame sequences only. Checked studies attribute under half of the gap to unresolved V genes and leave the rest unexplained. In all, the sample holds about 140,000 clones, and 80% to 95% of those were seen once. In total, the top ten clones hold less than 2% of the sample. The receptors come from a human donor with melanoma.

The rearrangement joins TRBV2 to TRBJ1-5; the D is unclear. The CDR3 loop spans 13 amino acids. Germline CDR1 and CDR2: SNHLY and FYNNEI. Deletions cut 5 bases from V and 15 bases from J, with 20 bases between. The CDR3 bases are TGTGCCAGCAGTCCCCAGACGAGTACCAGAAGGCATTTT. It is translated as CASSPQTSTRRHF.

CDR3 amino acids: CASSPNRRDGYTF. Written as DNA, the CDR3 is TGTGCCAGCTCACCAAATCGACGCGATGGCTACACCTTC. This sequence joins TRBV18 and TRBJ1-2; D is unclear. V dropped 2 bases and J dropped 6 bases, with 10 bases sitting between them. The CDR3 contains 13 residues. Germline V lookup: CDR1 KGHSH, CDR2 LQKENI.

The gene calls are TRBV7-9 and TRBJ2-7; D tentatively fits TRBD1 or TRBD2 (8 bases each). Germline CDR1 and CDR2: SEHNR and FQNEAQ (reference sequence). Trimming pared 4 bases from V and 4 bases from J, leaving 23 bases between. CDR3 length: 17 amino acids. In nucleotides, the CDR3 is TGTGCCAGCAGCTCCCCTGGACAGGGACGGGGGGGGTACGAGCAGTACTTC. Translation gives CASSSPGQGRGGYEQYF.

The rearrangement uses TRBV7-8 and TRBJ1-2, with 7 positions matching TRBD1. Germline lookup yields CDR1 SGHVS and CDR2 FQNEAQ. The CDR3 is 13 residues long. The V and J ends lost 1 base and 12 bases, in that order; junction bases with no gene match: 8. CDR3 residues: CASSLGETGTHTF. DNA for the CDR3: TGTGCCAGCAGCTTAGGCGAGACAGGGACCCACACCTTC.

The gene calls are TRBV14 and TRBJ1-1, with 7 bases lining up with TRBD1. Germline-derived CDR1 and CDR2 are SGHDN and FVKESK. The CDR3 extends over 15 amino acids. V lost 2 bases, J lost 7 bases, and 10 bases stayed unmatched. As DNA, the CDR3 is TGTGCCAGCAGCCAATCCGCAGGGGGGTATCTTGAAGCTTTCTTT. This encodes CASSQSAGGYLEAFF.

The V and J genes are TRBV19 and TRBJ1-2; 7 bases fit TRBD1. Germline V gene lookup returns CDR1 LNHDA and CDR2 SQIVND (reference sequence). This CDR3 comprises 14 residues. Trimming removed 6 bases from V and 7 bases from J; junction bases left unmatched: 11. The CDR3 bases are TGTGCCAGTAGAGCTCACGACAGGGATCCTGGCTACACCTTC. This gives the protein CASRAHDRDPGYTF.

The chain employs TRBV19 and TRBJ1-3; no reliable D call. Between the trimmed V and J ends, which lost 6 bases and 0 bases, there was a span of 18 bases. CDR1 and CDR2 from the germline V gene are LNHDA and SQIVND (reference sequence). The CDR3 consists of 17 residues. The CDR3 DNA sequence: TGTGCCAGTAGCGAACAGCTCCGACGTGTCTCTGGAAACACCATATATTTT. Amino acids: CASSEQLRRVSGNTIYF.

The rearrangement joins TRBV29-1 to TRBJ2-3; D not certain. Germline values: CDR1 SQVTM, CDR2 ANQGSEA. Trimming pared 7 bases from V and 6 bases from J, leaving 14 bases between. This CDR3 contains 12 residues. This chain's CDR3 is CSAEWVADTQYF. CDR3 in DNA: TGCAGCGCCGAATGGGTTGCTGATACGCAGTATTTT.

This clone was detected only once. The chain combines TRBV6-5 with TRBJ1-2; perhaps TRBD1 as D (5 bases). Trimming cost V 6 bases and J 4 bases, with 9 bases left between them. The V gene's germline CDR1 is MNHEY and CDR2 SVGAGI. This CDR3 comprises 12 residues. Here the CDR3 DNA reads TGTGCCAGCAGCCGGGGACCCTATGGCTACACCTTC. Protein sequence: CASSRGPYGYTF.

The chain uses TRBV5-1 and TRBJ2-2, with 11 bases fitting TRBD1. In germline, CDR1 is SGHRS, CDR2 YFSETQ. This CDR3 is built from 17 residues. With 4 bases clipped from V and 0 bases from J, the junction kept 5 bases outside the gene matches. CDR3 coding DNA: TGCGCCAGCAGCGGACAGGGGGCCTTAACGAACACCGGGGAGCTGTTTTTT. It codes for CASSGQGALTNTGELFF.

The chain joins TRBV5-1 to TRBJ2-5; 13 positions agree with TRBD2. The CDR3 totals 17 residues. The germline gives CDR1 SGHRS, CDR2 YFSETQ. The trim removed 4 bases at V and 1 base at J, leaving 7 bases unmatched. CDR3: CASSPGLAGVSQETQYF. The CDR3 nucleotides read TGCGCCAGCAGCCCTGGACTAGCGGGGGTCTCCCAAGAGACCCAGTACTTC.

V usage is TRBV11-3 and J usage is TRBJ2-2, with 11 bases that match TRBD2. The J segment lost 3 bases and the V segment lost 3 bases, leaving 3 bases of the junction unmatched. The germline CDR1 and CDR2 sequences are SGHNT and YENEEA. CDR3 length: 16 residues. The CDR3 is CASSFSGGADTGELFF. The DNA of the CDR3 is TGTGCCAGCAGCTTTAGCGGGGGGGCCGACACCGGGGAGCTGTTTTTT.

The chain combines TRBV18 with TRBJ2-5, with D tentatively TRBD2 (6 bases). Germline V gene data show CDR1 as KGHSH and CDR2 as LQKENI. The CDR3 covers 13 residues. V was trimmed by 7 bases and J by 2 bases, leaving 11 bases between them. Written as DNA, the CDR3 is TGTGCCAGCTTCAGGACTATTCAAGAGACCCAGTACTTC. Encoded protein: CASFRTIQETQYF.

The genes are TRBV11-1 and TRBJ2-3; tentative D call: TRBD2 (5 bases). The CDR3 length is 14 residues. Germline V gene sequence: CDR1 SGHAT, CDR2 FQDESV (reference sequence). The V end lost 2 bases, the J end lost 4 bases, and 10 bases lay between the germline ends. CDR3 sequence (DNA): TGTGCCAGCAGCTTATCGGAGGCGTCAGATACGCAGTATTTT. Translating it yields CASSLSEASDTQYF.

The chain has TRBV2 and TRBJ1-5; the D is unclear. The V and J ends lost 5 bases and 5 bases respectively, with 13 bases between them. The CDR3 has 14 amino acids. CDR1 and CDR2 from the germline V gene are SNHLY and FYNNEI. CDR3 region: CASSKPSDDQPQHF. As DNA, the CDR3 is TGTGCCAGCAGTAAACCGAGCGACGATCAGCCCCAGCATTTT.

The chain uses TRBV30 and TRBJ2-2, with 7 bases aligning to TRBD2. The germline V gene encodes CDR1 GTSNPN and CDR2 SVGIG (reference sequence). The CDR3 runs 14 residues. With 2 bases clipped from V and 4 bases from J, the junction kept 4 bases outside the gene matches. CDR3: CAWSRGVGTGELFF. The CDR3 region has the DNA TGTGCCTGGAGTCGGGGGGTAGGCACCGGGGAGCTGTTTTTT. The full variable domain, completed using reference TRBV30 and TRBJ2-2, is SQTIHQWPATLVQPVGSPLSLECTVEGTSNPNLYWYRQAAGRGLQLLFYSVGIGQISSEVPQNLSASRPQDRQFILSSKKLLLSDSGFYLCAWSRGVGTGELFFGEGSRLTVL.

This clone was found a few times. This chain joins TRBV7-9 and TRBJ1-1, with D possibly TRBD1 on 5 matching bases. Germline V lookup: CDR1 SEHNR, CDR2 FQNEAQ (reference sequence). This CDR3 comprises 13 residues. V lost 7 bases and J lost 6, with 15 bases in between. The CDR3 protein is CASTPIGGAEAFF. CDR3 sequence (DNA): TGTGCCAGCACCCCGATCGGGGGGGCTGAAGCTTTCTTT.

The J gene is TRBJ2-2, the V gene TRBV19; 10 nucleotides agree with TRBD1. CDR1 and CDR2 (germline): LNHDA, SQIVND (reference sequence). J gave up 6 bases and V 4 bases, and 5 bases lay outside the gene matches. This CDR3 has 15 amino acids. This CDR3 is CASSNRQGASGELFF. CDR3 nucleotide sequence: TGTGCCAGTAGTAACAGACAGGGGGCGTCCGGGGAGCTGTTTTTT.

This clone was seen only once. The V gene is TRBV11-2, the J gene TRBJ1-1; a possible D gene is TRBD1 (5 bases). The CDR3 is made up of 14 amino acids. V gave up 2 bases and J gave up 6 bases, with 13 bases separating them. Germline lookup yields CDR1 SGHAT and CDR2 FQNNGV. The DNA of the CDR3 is TGTGCCAGCAGCTTATCCCCCCTGACAGCTGAAGCTTTCTTT. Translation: CASSLSPLTAEAFF.

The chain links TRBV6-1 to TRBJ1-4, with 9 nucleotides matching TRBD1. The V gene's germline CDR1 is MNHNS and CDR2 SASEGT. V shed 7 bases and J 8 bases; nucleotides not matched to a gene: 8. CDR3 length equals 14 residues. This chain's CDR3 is CASTSGQGREKLFF. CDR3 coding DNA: TGTGCCAGCACCTCGGGACAGGGAAGGGAAAAACTGTTTTTT.

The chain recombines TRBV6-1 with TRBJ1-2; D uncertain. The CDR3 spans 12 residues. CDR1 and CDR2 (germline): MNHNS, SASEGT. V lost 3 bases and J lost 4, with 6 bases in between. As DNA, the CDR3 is TGTGCCAGCAGTGAGAACAGCTATGGCTACACCTTC. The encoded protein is CASSENSYGYTF.

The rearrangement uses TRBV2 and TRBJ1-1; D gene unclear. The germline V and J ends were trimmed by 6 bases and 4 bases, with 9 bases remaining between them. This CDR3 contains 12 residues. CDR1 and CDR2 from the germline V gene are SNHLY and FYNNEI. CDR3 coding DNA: TGTGCCAGCAGGGTGGAGGTCACTGAAGCTTTCTTT. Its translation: CASRVEVTEAFF. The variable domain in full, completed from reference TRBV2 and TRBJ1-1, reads EPEVTQTPSHQVTQMGQEVILRCVPISNHLYFYWYRQILGQKVEFLVSFYNNEISEKSEIFDDQFSVERPDGSNFTLKIRSTKLEDSAMYFCASRVEVTEAFFGQGTRLTVV.

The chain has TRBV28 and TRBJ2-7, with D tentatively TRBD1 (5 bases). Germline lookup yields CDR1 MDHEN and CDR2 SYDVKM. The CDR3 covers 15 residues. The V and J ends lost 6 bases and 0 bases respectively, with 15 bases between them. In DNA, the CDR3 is TGTGCCAGCAGCCATGGGGCGGTCGGCTCCTACGAGCAGTACTTC. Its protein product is CASSHGAVGSYEQYF.

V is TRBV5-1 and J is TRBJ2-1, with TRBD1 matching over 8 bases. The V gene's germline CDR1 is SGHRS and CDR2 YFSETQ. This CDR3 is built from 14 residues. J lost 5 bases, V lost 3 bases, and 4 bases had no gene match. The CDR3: CASSSTGANNEQFF. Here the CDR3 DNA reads TGCGCCAGCAGCTCGACAGGGGCGAACAATGAGCAGTTCTTC.

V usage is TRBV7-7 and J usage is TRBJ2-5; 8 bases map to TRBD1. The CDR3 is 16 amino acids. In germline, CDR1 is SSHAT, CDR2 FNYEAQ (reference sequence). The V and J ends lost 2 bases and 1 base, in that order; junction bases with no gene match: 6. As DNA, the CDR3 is TGTGCCAGCAGCTTATACTTGACAGGGGCCCAAGAGACCCAGTACTTC. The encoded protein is CASSLYLTGAQETQYF.

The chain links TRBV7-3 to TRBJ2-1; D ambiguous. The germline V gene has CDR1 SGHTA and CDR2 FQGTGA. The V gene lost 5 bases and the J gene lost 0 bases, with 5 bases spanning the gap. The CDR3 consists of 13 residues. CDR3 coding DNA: TGTGCCAGCAGCCTAAGCTCCTACAATGAGCAGTTCTTC. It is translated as CASSLSSYNEQFF.